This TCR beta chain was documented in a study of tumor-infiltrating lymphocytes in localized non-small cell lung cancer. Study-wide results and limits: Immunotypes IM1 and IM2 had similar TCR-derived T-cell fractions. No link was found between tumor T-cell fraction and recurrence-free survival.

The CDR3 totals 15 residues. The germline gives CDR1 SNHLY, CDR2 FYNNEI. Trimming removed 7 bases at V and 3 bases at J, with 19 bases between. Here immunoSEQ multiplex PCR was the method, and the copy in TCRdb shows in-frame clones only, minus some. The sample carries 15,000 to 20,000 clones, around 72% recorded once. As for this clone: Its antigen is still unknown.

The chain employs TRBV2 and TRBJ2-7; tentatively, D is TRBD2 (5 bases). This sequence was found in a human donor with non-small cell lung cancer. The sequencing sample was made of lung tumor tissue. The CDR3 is CASIPGYSKHYEQYF. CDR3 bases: TGTGCCAGCATCCCGGGGTACTCGAAACACTACGAGCAGTACTTC.